Shown below are 21 T cell receptor beta chains from a single sample sequenced in a study of response to subunit inactivated influenza vaccine. MiXCR was run by TCRdb on the RT-PCR reads, yielding one entry per CDR3 protein. This sample has roughly 570,000 distinct CDR3 sequences, with about 15% found just once. The sequenced sample was PBMCs from blood, obtained 11 to 12 days after vaccination. Source of these receptors: a man aged 45-65 years who received an inactivated influenza vaccine.

The chain combines TRBV28 with TRBJ1-5; D not resolved. The ends were cut back, 7 bases at V and 1 base at J, with 8 bases in the middle. Per germline, CDR1 MDHEN and CDR2 SYDVKM. The CDR3 runs to 13 residues. The CDR3 protein is CASKTHSNQPQHF. CDR3 bases: TGTGCCAGCAAGACACACAGCAATCAGCCCCAGCATTTT. The full variable domain, rest sourced from reference TRBV28 and TRBJ1-5, is DVKVTQSSRYLVKRTGEKVFLECVQDMDHENMFWYRQDPGLGLRLIYFSYDVKMKEKGDIPEGYSVSREKKERFSLILESASTNQTSMYLCASKTHSNQPQHFGDGTRLSIL.

This chain uses TRBV19 with TRBJ2-5; TRBD1 aligns across 7 bases. Trimming at V came to 5 bases and at J to 4 bases, leaving 10 bases not matched to a gene. This CDR3 is 15 amino acids long. Germline V gene sequence: CDR1 LNHDA, CDR2 SQIVND (reference sequence). The CDR3 sequence: CASSVRRQGTETQYF. The CDR3 region has the DNA TGTGCCAGTAGTGTCCGGCGACAGGGAACAGAGACCCAGTACTTC.

The CDR3 loop is CASSPTQNTQYF. CDR3 in DNA: TGTGCCAGCAGCCCGACTCAAAATACGCAGTATTTT. The chain combines TRBV7-9 with TRBJ2-3, with D unclear. The CDR3 totals 12 residues. V was cut by 5 bases and J by 7 bases, with 10 bases left in between. Germline V CDR1 and CDR2: SEHNR, FQNEAQ (reference sequence). Full variable domain (outside the CDR3, taken from reference TRBV7-9 and TRBJ2-3): DTGVSQNPRHKITKRGQNVTFRCDPISEHNRLYWYRQTLGQGPEFLTYFQNEAQLEKSRLLSDRFSAERPKGSFSTLEIQRTEQGDSAMYLCASSPTQNTQYFGPGTRLTVL.

This clonotype was observed a few times. The CDR3 loop reads CATETRDGEQYF. CDR3 coding DNA: TGTGCCACAGAGACCCGAGACGGGGAGCAGTACTTC. The chain has TRBV24-1 and TRBJ2-7; D uncertain. The germline CDR1 and CDR2 sequences are KGHDR and SFDVKD. This CDR3 region has 12 residues. V was pared by 10 bases and J by 7 bases, with 16 bases between.

The chain recombines TRBV6-4 with TRBJ2-2; D gene unclear. V gave up 3 bases and J gave up 0 bases, with 5 bases separating them. The CDR3 loop spans 14 amino acids. The germline V gene has CDR1 MRHNA and CDR2 SNTAGT. The CDR3 is CASSEQSNTGELFF. Written as DNA, the CDR3 is TGTGCCAGCAGTGAACAATCGAACACCGGGGAGCTGTTTTTT.

The chain has TRBV12-3 or TRBV12-4 and TRBJ2-3; no clear D. V dropped 3 bases and J dropped 2 bases, with 12 bases sitting between them. CDR3 length: 15 residues. The chain's CDR3 is CASSLDSRITDTQYF. DNA of the CDR3: TGTGCCAGCAGTTTGGATAGCCGGATCACAGATACGCAGTATTTT.

In its sample, this clonotype was seen many times. CDR3 region: CASSLGQPYTGELFF. CDR3 in DNA: TGTGCCAGCAGTTTAGGTCAGCCCTACACCGGGGAGCTGTTTTTT. The J gene is TRBJ2-2, the V gene TRBV28; D is uncertain. Germline values: CDR1 MDHEN, CDR2 SYDVKM. Trimming removed 2 bases at V and 3 bases at J, with 10 bases between. This CDR3 is built from 15 residues.

The chain carries TRBV29-1 and TRBJ2-3, with 9 bases that match TRBD2. This CDR3 has 16 residues. With 3 bases clipped from V and 5 bases from J, the junction kept 12 bases outside the gene matches. CDR1 and CDR2 (germline): SQVTM, ANQGSEA. The CDR3 is CSVEGRRGGLGDTQYF. Written as DNA, the CDR3 is TGCAGCGTTGAGGGGCGGCGGGGGGGCCTTGGAGATACGCAGTATTTT.

There are a few counts of this clonotype. The rearrangement links TRBV7-9 to TRBJ1-4; D remains ambiguous. CDR3 size: 13 residues. V lost 8 bases, J lost 5 bases, and 12 bases lay in between. Germline V gives CDR1 SEHNR, CDR2 FQNEAQ (reference sequence). This chain's CDR3 is CASRVSWNEKLFF. The CDR3 bases are TGTGCCAGCCGAGTCAGTTGGAATGAAAAACTGTTTTTT.

This clonotype was counted a few times. The chain couples TRBV6-1 to TRBJ2-7; D is unresolved. The germline V gene has CDR1 MNHNS and CDR2 SASEGT. The CDR3 consists of 12 residues. The V gene lost 1 base and the J gene lost 3 bases, with 4 bases spanning the gap. For the CDR3, the DNA is TGTGCCAGCAGTGAAGGTTTCTACGAGCAGTACTTC. It codes for CASSEGFYEQYF.

The sample holds a few counts of this clonotype. The V gene is TRBV11-2, the J gene TRBJ1-1; possibly TRBD1 for D (6 bases). Germline CDR1 is SGHAT and CDR2 is FQNNGV. The CDR3 has 13 residues. V lost 6 bases and J 3 bases, leaving 11 bases between the germline ends. The CDR3 nucleotides are TGTGCCAGCAGACGTCCAGGGGACACTGAAGCTTTCTTT. This sequence encodes CASRRPGDTEAFF.

This clonotype has just a few counts. This chain joins TRBV7-8 and TRBJ2-7; 7 bases line up with TRBD1. Germline-derived CDR1 and CDR2 are SGHVS and FQNEAQ. The CDR3 totals 15 residues. With 0 bases clipped from V and 2 bases from J, the junction kept 4 bases outside the gene matches. The CDR3 DNA reads as TGTGCCAGCAGCTTAGCGAGACAGGGACCCTACGAGCAGTACTTC. Its protein product is CASSLARQGPYEQYF.

This clonotype occurred a few times. The chain joins TRBV24-1 to TRBJ2-3; the D gene is possibly TRBD1 (6 bases). The CDR3 consists of 18 residues. V was cut by 3 bases and J by 3 bases, with 21 bases left in between. Germline V gene lookup returns CDR1 KGHDR and CDR2 SFDVKD. The CDR3 is CATSDASTGLVRTDTQYF. The CDR3 region has the DNA TGTGCCACCAGTGATGCTTCGACAGGCCTGGTGAGGACAGATACGCAGTATTTT.

This clonotype was counted a few times. CDR3 sequence reads: CASSFGTGVGTEAFF. The CDR3, as DNA: TGTGCCAGCAGTTTTGGGACAGGGGTTGGCACTGAAGCTTTCTTT. The chain is built from TRBV12-3 or TRBV12-4 and TRBJ1-1; the match to TRBD1 covers 10 bases. Losses at the gene ends were 3 bases for V and 4 bases for J; bases not matched to a gene: 5. The CDR3 spans 15 residues.

This clonotype was counted at least ten times. The chain links TRBV12-3 or TRBV12-4 to TRBJ2-1, with D possibly matching TRBD2 (6 bases). CDR3 length equals 13 residues. V gave up 7 bases and J gave up 0 bases, with 7 bases separating them. CDR3 residues: CASKEGSYNEQFF. As DNA, the CDR3 is TGTGCCAGCAAGGAGGGCTCCTACAATGAGCAGTTCTTC.

This clonotype has a handful of counts. This chain links TRBV5-1 with TRBJ2-1; 11 positions agree with TRBD1. This CDR3 has 16 amino acids. Unmatched junction bases numbered 8, after V lost 1 base and J lost 8 bases. Per germline, CDR1 SGHRS and CDR2 YFSETQ. The CDR3 reads CASSLPQGQGGDEQFF. CDR3 coding DNA: TGCGCCAGCAGCTTGCCACAGGGACAGGGGGGGGATGAGCAGTTCTTC.

Remarks on this clonotype: Its ends do not fully match the called genes, so a read error is possible. The chain recombines TRBV6-5 with TRBJ1-1, with D possibly matching TRBD1 (5 bases). CDR1 and CDR2 (germline): MNHEY, SVGAGI. The CDR3 loop spans 17 amino acids. The CDR3 spells CASSYRGSGAVNTEASF. The CDR3 coding sequence is TGTGCCAGCAGTTACCGAGGGTCCGGGGCAGTTAACACTGAAGCTTCCTTT.

As DNA, the CDR3 is TGTGCCAGCAGTTTATCCGCCGAGGCTCGAGGGGGCTATGGCTACACCTTC. This codes for CASSLSAEARGGYGYTF. The V call is TRBV28, the J call TRBJ1-2, with a weak D call TRBD1 (6 bases). The CDR3 has 17 amino acids. Trimming removed 1 base at V and 4 bases at J, with 19 bases between. CDR1 and CDR2 (germline): MDHEN, SYDVKM.

There are a few counts of this clonotype. The CDR3 spells CASSLKTSSEQYF. The CDR3 DNA reads as TGCGCCAGCAGCTTGAAAACCAGCAGCGAGCAGTACTTC. V is TRBV5-1 and J is TRBJ2-7; unclear D gene. CDR3 size: 13 residues. The V gene lost 1 base and the J gene lost 6 bases, with 11 bases spanning the gap. Germline CDR1 SGHRS, CDR2 YFSETQ.

The chain links TRBV29-1 to TRBJ2-7; 7 bases are a match to TRBD1. With 4 bases clipped from V and 4 bases from J, the junction kept 1 base outside the gene matches. CDR3 length equals 11 residues. Germline lookup yields CDR1 SQVTM and CDR2 ANQGSEA. The CDR3 sequence is CSVATGYEQYF. In nucleotides, the CDR3 is TGCAGCGTTGCGACAGGGTACGAGCAGTACTTC.

This clonotype has only a few counts. CDR3 in amino acids: CASSYSTGGVTEAFF. The CDR3 DNA sequence: TGCGCCAGCAGCTACTCGACAGGGGGCGTCACTGAAGCTTTCTTT. The chain links TRBV5-1 to TRBJ1-1; 10 nucleotides agree with TRBD1. Germline lookup yields CDR1 SGHRS and CDR2 YFSETQ. The trim removed 3 bases at V and 4 bases at J, leaving 6 bases unmatched. The CDR3 has 15 amino acids.